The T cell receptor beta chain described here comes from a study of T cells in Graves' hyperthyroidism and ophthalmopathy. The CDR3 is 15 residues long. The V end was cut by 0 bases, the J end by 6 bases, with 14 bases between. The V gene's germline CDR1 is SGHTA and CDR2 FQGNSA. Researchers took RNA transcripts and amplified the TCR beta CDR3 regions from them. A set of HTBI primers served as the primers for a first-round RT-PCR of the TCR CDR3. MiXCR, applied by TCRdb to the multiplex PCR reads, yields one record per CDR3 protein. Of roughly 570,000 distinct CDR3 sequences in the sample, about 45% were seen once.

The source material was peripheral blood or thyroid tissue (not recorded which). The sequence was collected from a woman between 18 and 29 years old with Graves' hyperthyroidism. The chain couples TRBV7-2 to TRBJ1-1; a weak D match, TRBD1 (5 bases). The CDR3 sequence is CASSLARGDSAEAFF. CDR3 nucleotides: TGTGCCAGCAGCTTAGCGCGGGGGGATTCTGCTGAAGCTTTCTTT.